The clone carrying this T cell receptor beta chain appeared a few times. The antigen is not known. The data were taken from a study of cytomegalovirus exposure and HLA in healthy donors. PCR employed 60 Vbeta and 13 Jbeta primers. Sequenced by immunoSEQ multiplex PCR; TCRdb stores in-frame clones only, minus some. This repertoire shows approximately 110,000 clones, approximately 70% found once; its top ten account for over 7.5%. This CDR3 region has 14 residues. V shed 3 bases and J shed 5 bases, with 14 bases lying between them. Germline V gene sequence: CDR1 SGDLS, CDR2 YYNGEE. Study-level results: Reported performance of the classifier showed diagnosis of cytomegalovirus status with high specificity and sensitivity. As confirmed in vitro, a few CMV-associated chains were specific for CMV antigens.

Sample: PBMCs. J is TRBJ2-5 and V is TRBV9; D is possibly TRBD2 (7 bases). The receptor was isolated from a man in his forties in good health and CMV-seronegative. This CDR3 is CASSGGGARETQYF. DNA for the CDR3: TGTGCCAGCAGCGGAGGGGGGGCCCGGGAGACCCAGTACTTC.